This TCR beta chain was sequenced during a study of blood T cell repertoires in COVID-19. Study at large: The cDNA or gDNA used as material had been derived from T cells, B-cell-depleted T cells, or PBMCs.

In the original analysis: Amplification from reference gene primers served as the basis for estimated nucleated cell counts. This table comes from immunoSEQ multiplex PCR, and its TCRdb copy is limited to in-frame clones, with some not included. From that table come the V and J calls and clone size; the DNA was used to work out D and trimming. The data contain 150,000 to 180,000 clones, around 85% of them seen just once; the ten biggest clones take up roughly 29%. A single count supports this clone. Specimen: peripheral blood. This sequence was found in an older woman with acute or convalescent COVID-19.

In nucleotides, the CDR3 is TGTGCCAGCAAAGCCGGACAGAACACCGGGGAGCTGTTTTTT. This gives the protein CASKAGQNTGELFF. V gene TRBV7-2 combines with J gene TRBJ2-2, with D perhaps TRBD1 (5 bases). This CDR3 region has 14 residues. Trimming took 7 bases from V and 1 from J, leaving 10 bases between them. Germline CDR1 is SGHTA and CDR2 is FQGNSA.